Listed below are T cell receptor beta chains from one sample, sequenced in a study of blood T cell repertoires in COVID-19. The protocol was immunoSEQ multiplex PCR, while the TCRdb copy is restricted to in-frame clones and leaves out a portion. This sample has about 210,000 clones, with roughly 82% found just once. What was sequenced was peripheral blood. These receptors all stem from a woman aged 40 to 50 with acute or convalescent COVID-19. Both conserved end residues are part of each CDR3. The D gene is left open where the match is weak. Expanded clones get a size class; other rows say once, few or many, or leave the size out.

d_call j_call clone_size v_call cdr3_nt cdr3_aa
. TRBJ1-2 . TRBV27 TGTGCCAGCAGTTCAACAGGGTTTGGCTACACCTTC CASSSTGFGYTF
. TRBJ1-2 once TRBV6-4 TGTGCCAGCGGGGATGGGAGCTATGGCTACACCTTC CASGDGSYGYTF
. TRBJ2-3 . TRBV5-6 TGTGCCAGCAGCTTGGAGGGCAGGGCAACAGATACGCAGTATTTT CASSLEGRATDTQYF
TRBD2 TRBJ2-3 . TRBV5-8 TGTGCCAGCAGCGGACTAGCGGGGCCCACAGATACGCAGTATTTT CASSGLAGPTDTQYF
TRBD1 TRBJ1-2 . TRBV6-6 TGTGCCAGCAGTCGATCGGACAGGGAAGGCTATGGCTACACCTTC CASSRSDREGYGYTF
. TRBJ2-7 . TRBV6-6 TGTGCCAGCAGCTACGAAAGGGGCTACGAGCAGTACTTC CASSYERGYEQYF
. TRBJ2-7 many TRBV6-6 TGTGCCAGCAGCGGGTCCTACGAGCAGTACTTC CASSGSYEQYF
. TRBJ1-1 once TRBV5-1 TGCGCCAGCAGAAGCTTACCACAGGGCCACACTGAAGCTTTCTTT CASRSLPQGHTEAFF
. TRBJ2-7 . TRBV4-1 TGCGCCAGCAGCCAAGAAGCAGGGCAGACCTACGAGCAGTACTTC CASSQEAGQTYEQYF
. TRBJ2-1 . TRBV7-9 TGTGCCAGCAGTCCGAACCAGTTCTACAATGAGCAGTTCTTC CASSPNQFYNEQFF
TRBD1 TRBJ2-5 . TRBV5-5 TGTGCCAGCAGCCCACCGACAGGGTTAGGAGAGACCCAGTACTTC CASSPPTGLGETQYF
. TRBJ2-5 few TRBV7-8 TGTGCCAGCAGCTTAGTGGGAGGATACGAGAAAGAGACCCAGTACTTC CASSLVGGYEKETQYF
. TRBJ1-4 once TRBV7-9 TGTGCCAGCAACACTTACCCACAGGGTAGTGAAAAACTGTTTTTT CASNTYPQGSEKLFF
TRBD1 TRBJ2-1 . TRBV24-1 TGTGCCACCAGTGATCCCACGGGACAGGGGGAGGGTGAGCAGTTCTTC CATSDPTGQGEGEQFF
. TRBJ2-1 . TRBV5-1 TGCGCCAGCAGCTTTCAGACAGGTCGCTCCTACAATGAGCAGTTCTTC CASSFQTGRSYNEQFF
. TRBJ2-7 . TRBV3-1/TRBV3-2 TGTGCCAGCAGCCAAGGGACTCTAGTCTCCTACGAGCAGTACTTC CASSQGTLVSYEQYF
. TRBJ1-2 . TRBV11-1 TGTGCCAGCAGCCCGCGGACAGTAAATTACTATGGCTACACCTTC CASSPRTVNYYGYTF
TRBD2 TRBJ2-7 . TRBV7-2 TGTGCCAGCAGCTTAAATGGATTAGCTAGCGGGAGGAACGAGCAGTACTTC CASSLNGLASGRNEQYF
TRBD1 TRBJ1-4 . TRBV19 TGTGCCAGTAGCCCGACAGGGATTTATTCAACTAATGAAAAACTGTTTTTT CASSPTGIYSTNEKLFF
. TRBJ2-1 . TRBV5-1 TGCGCCAGCAGCTTGGCTCTAGCGAACAATGAGCAGTTCTTC CASSLALANNEQFF
TRBD2 TRBJ2-1 once TRBV30 TGTGCCTGGAGTGGGGGGACTAGCGGAACTAATGAGCAGTTCTTC CAWSGGTSGTNEQFF
. TRBJ1-2 . TRBV3-1/TRBV3-2 TGTGCCAGCAGCCAAGAAGCGAACTCCTATGGCTACACCTTC CASSQEANSYGYTF
. TRBJ2-3 . TRBV7-3 TGTGCCAGCAGCTTATCCGTCACAGATACGCAGTATTTT CASSLSVTDTQYF
. TRBJ2-7 . TRBV14 TGTGCCAGCAGCCCCGTTAGAGGGTCCGGGGCCTACGAGCAGTACTTC CASSPVRGSGAYEQYF
. TRBJ1-1 . TRBV19 TGTGCCAGTTCTCACCGCTTCGGGACTATAAACACTGAAGCTTTCTTT CASSHRFGTINTEAFF
. TRBJ2-3 . TRBV30 TGTGCCTGGAGTGGGATAGCGCAAGATACGCAGTATTTT CAWSGIAQDTQYF
TRBD2 TRBJ2-1 . TRBV27 TGTGCCAGCAGTTTAGGAGCGGGGGGTTTCAATGAGCAGTTCTTC CASSLGAGGFNEQFF
TRBD1 TRBJ2-7 . TRBV19 TGTGCCAGTAGTGTTTCCGGGACAGGGGTATGGGAGCAGTACTTC CASSVSGTGVWEQYF
TRBD2 TRBJ2-7 . TRBV5-1 TGCGCCAGCAGCCCCGGCACTAGCGGGACCTACGAGCAGTACTTC CASSPGTSGTYEQYF